The clone carrying this T cell receptor (beta chain) was detected many times. The antigen is unknown. The CDR3 covers 15 residues. Germline trimming cut 5 bases from V and 6 bases from J; bases unmatched to any gene: 8. Germline V lookup: CDR1 SGHVS, CDR2 FNYEAQ. TCRdb called the RT-PCR reads again in MiXCR, with one record for every CDR3 protein. The table includes some 160,000 distinct CDR3 sequences, around 9.9% detected once. The source of the sample is a study of response to subunit inactivated influenza vaccine. General study findings and limits: Seasonal influenza vaccination, on each occasion, was suggested by the authors to recruit few new T cells.

This TCR was sampled from a man aged 50-60 years who received an inactivated influenza vaccine. The genes are TRBV7-6 and TRBJ1-5; TRBD1 aligns across 9 bases. The specimen comprised non-naive T cells sorted from PBMCs, sampled more than 35 days after vaccination. The chain's CDR3 is CASSRSTDRGQPQHF. The CDR3 region has the DNA TGTGCCAGCAGCCGAAGTACGGACAGGGGTCAGCCCCAGCATTTT.